A selection of T cell receptor beta chains follows, all from one sample in a study of blood T cell repertoires in COVID-19. Using immunoSEQ multiplex PCR, the repertoire was profiled, and TCRdb retains in-frame clones only, with some absent. The sample carries about 190,000 clones, roughly 80% recorded once. Sample: peripheral blood. The receptors stem from a woman in her forties or fifties with acute or convalescent COVID-19. The conserved cysteine and the conserved F or W are not part of the CDR3 here. Fields, in order: V gene, CDR3 protein.

>TRBV27
ASNLRGLAGGRDEQY
>TRBV19
ASSRQENTEAF
>TRBV10-1
ASSPSGARASTDTQY
>TRBV27
ASSRTGTSGSNNEQF
>TRBV19
ASSMFYNQPQH
>TRBV6-5
ASSRSRNTEAF
>TRBV25-1
ASSELDRASGELF
>TRBV28
ASSFFRDFGNQPQH
>TRBV27
ASSSQVTYEQY
>TRBV4-1
ASSQDRDSINYGYT
>TRBV7-2
ASSLGQGDNTGELF
>TRBV5-1
ASSLGLAGINEQF
>TRBV7-9
ASSSGLGKTSTGELF
>TRBV27
ASSLDRTSGRGVEQF
>TRBV24-1
ATSDLGQGTDTQY
>TRBV28
ASNLRLAKNIQY
>TRBV24-1
ATSEADRSGANVLT
>TRBV7-2
ASSFPPTGSYGYT
>TRBV2
ASSDRGSAYNEQF
>TRBV5-4
ASANRASANYGYT
>TRBV6-5
ASSYQREGPDTQY
>TRBV6-5
ASSYEREWAYEQY
>TRBV5-1
ASSSGTTYNEQF
>TRBV3-1/TRBV3-2
ASSRRENTEAF
>TRBV18
ASSYNEKLF
>TRBV5-4
ASSLPLGGMNTEAF
>TRBV28
ASSLYGSGFTGELF
>TRBV19
ASSAGGGSRIETQY
>TRBV6-5
ASSLTGDQPQH
>TRBV28
ASSLYGGGNIQY
>TRBV10-3
AISGQQNNEQF
>TRBV18
ASSPPTGNYGYT
>TRBV27
ASSFYGGRWYNEQF
>TRBV7-2
ASSLTTRYEQY
>TRBV10-1
ASSTGTGGTDTQY
>TRBV27
ASSFMGSYSPLH
>TRBV3-1/TRBV3-2
ASSQAGGWARGGETQY
>TRBV12-3/TRBV12-4
AQTQGRYGYT
>TRBV2
ASRIDLSTGSAEQY
>TRBV28
ASRGGAGPNHGYT
>TRBV6-5
ASSYGKQGAYEQY
>TRBV5-4
ASSSAGQGKETQY
>TRBV9
ASGGDSNEKLF
>TRBV6-6
ASSAPGVSGQPQH
>TRBV7-9
ASSYRGGGDNSPLH
>TRBV30
AWSPPGRNTEAF
>TRBV19
ASSRDRDMTNEKLF